This T cell receptor beta chain was identified in a study of blood T cell repertoires in COVID-19. Germline V gene data show CDR1 as SGHDN and CDR2 as FVKESK. The V end was cut by 8 bases, the J end by 2 bases, with 12 bases between. The CDR3 is 13 residues long. Assay used: immunoSEQ multiplex PCR; TCRdb lists only in-frame clones, some missing. The table includes some 350,000 clones, nearly 90% detected once. This clone was seen only a few times. The origin of this receptor is a man between 18 and 35 years old with active or convalescent COVID-19. The chain uses TRBV14 and TRBJ1-1; maybe TRBD1 (6 bases). The sequencing input was peripheral blood. As DNA, the CDR3 is TGTGCCAGCCGATTACAGGGAAACACTGAAGCTTTCTTT. Translated, it gives CASRLQGNTEAFF.